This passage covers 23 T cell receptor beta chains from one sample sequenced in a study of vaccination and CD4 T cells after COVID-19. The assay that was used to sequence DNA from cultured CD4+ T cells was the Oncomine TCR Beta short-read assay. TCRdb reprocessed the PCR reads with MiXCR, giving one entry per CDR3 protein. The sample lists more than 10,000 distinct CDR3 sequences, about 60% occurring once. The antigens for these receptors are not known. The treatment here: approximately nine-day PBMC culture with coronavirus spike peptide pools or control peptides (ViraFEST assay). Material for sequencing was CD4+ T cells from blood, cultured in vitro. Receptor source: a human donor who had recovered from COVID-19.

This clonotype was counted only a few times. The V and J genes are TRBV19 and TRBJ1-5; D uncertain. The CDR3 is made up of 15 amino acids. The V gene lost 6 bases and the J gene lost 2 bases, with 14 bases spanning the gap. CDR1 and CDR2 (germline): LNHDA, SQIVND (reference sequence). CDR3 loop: CASSRKTVGNQPQHF. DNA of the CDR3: TGTGCCAGTAGCAGGAAAACCGTGGGCAATCAGCCCCAGCATTTT.

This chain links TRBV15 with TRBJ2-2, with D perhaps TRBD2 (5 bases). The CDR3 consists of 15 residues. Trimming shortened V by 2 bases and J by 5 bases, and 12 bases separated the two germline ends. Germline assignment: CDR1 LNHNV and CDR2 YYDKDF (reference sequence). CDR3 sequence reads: CATSRNRGWTGELFF. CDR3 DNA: TGTGCCACCAGCAGAAATCGAGGGTGGACCGGGGAGCTGTTTTTT.

CDR3: CASSQGFPLRGLGETQYF. The CDR3 bases are TGCGCCAGCAGCCAAGGGTTTCCGTTAAGGGGGTTGGGAGAGACCCAGTACTTC. The gene calls are TRBV4-1 and TRBJ2-5, with D perhaps matching TRBD1 (6 bases). Germline loops: CDR1 MGHRA, CDR2 YSYEKL. The CDR3 runs to 18 residues. V gave up 1 base and J gave up 4 bases, with 22 bases separating them.

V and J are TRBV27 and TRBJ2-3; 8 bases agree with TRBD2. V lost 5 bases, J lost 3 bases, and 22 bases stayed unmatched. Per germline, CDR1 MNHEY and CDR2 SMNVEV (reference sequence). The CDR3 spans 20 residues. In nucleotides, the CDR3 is TGTGCCAGCAGTGATATTAGCCCCTTCGGGAGGGCCTTCGTAACAGATACGCAGTATTTT. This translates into CASSDISPFGRAFVTDTQYF.

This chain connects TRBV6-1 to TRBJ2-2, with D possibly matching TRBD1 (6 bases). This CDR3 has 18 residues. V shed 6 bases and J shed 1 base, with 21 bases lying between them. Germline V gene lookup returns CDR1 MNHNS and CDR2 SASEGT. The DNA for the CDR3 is TGTGCCAGCAGCTTTGGCAATCCCGGGACACTGAACACCGGGGAGCTGTTTTTT. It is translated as CASSFGNPGTLNTGELFF.

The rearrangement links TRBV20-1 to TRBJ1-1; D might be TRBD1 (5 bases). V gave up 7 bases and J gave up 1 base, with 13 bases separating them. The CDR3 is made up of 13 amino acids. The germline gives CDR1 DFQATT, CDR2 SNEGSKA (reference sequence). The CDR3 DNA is TGCAGTGTTTGGGGGAAACGGAACACTGAAGCTTTCTTT. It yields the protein CSVWGKRNTEAFF.

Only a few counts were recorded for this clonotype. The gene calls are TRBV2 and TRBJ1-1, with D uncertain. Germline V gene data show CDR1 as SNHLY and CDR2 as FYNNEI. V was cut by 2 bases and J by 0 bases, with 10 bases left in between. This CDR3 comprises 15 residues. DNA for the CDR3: TGTGCCAGCAGTGAACGGGCAGAAATGAACACTGAAGCTTTCTTT. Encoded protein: CASSERAEMNTEAFF.

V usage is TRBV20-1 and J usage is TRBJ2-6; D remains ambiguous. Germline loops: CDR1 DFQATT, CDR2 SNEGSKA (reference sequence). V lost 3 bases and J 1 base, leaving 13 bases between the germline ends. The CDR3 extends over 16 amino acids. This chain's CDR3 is CSASSEARSGANVLTF. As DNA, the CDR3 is TGCAGTGCTAGTTCGGAAGCCAGGTCTGGGGCCAACGTCCTGACTTTC.

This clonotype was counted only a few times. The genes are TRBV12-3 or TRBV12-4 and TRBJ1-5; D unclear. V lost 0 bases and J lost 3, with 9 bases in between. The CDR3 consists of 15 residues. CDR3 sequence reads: CASSLAARLNQPQHF. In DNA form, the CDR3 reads TGTGCCAGCAGTTTAGCAGCCAGACTCAATCAGCCCCAGCATTTT.

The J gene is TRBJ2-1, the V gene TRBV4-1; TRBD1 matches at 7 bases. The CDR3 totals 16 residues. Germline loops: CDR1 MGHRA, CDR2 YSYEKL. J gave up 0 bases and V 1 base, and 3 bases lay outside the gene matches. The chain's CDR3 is CASSQARTGSYNEQFF. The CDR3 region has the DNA TGCGCCAGCAGCCAAGCTAGGACAGGCTCCTACAATGAGCAGTTCTTC.

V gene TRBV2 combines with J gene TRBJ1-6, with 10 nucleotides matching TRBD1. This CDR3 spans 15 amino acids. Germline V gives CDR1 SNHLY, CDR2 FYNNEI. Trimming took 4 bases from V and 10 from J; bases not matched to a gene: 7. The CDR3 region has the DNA TGTGCCAGCAGTGGACAGGGGGCAGGGAGGTCACCCCTCCACTTT. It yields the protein CASSGQGAGRSPLHF.

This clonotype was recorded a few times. This chain's CDR3 is CASSTGMGWSTDTQYF. CDR3 DNA sequence: TGTGCCAGCAGCACGGGGATGGGCTGGTCCACAGATACGCAGTATTTT. The V gene is TRBV21-1, the J gene TRBJ2-3. TRBV21-1 is a recognized pseudogene. The CDR3 contains 16 residues.

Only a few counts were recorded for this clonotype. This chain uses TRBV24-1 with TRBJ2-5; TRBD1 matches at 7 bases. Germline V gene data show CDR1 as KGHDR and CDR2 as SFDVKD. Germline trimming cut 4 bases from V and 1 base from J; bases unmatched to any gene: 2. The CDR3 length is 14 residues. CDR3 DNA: TGTGCCACCAGTGACTGGGACAGCCAAGAGACCCAGTACTTC. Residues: CATSDWDSQETQYF.

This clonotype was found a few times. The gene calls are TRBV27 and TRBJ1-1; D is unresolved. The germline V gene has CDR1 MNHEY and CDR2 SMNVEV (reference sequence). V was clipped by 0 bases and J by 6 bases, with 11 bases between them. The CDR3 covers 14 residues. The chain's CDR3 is CASSLSGSGPEAFF. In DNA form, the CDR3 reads TGTGCCAGCAGTTTATCTGGATCGGGCCCTGAAGCTTTCTTT.

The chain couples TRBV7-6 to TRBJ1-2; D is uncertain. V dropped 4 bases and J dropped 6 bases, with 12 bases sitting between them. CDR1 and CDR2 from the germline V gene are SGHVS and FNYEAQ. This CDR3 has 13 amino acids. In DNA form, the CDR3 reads TGTGCCAGCAGCTCCGAGGCCAGACATGGCTACACCTTC. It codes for CASSSEARHGYTF. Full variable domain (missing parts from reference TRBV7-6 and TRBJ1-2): GAGVSQSPRYKVTKRGQDVALRCDPISGHVSLYWYRQALGQGPEFLTYFNYEAQQDKSGLPNDRFSAERPEGSISTLTIQRTEQRDSAMYRCASSSEARHGYTFGSGTRLTVV.

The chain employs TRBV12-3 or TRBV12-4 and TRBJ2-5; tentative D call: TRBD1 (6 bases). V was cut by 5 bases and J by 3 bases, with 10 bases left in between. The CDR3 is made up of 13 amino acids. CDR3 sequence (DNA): TGTGCCAGCAGTAAAGGGGGAAAAGAGACCCAGTACTTC. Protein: CASSKGGKETQYF.

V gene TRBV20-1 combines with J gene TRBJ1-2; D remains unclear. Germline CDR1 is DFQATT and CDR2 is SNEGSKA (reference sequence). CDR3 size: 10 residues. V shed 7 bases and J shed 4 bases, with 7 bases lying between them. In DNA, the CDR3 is TGCAGTGTGGGAACCTATGGCTACACCTTC. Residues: CSVGTYGYTF.

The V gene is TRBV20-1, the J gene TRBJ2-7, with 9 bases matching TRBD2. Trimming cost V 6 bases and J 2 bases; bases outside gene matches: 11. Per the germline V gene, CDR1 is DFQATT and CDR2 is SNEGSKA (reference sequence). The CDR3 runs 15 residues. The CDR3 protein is CSAPSPIAGAYEQYF. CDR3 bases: TGCAGTGCACCCAGCCCGATAGCGGGAGCCTACGAGCAGTACTTC.

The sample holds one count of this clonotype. The CDR3 bases are TGTGCCAGCAGTTTCGCGGGCGGCTACACCTTC. This gives the protein CASSFAGGYTF. The chain has TRBV12-3 or TRBV12-4 and TRBJ1-2; no firm D call. The V gene lost 3 bases and the J gene lost 8 bases, with 7 bases spanning the gap. The CDR3 runs 11 residues.

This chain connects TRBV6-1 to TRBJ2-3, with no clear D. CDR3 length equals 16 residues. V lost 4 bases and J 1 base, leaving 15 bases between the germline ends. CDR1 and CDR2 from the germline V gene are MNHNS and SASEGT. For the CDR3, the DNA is TGTGCCAGCAGTGGCAGCTGGAAACTTGGCACAGATACGCAGTATTTT. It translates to CASSGSWKLGTDTQYF.

Written as DNA, the CDR3 is TGTGCCAGCAGTGAACAGGGGCCGGGGGAGACCCAGTACTTC. Protein: CASSEQGPGETQYF. The chain joins TRBV25-1 to TRBJ2-5; tentative D call: TRBD1 (6 bases). This CDR3 is 14 amino acids long. Germline V lookup: CDR1 MGHDK, CDR2 SYGVNS. V shed 2 bases and J shed 5 bases, with 12 bases lying between them.

The CDR3 reads CAWSVQGGTLGTQYF. For the CDR3, the DNA is TGTGCCTGGAGTGTACAAGGGGGGACGTTGGGGACCCAGTACTTC. The chain joins TRBV30 to TRBJ2-5; D is tentatively TRBD1 or TRBD2 (6 bases each). V was cut by 0 bases and J by 7 bases, with 18 bases left in between. The CDR3 consists of 15 residues. In germline, CDR1 is GTSNPN, CDR2 SVGIG (reference sequence). The full variable domain, completed using reference TRBV30 and TRBJ2-5, is SQTIHQWPATLVQPVGSPLSLECTVEGTSNPNLYWYRQAAGRGLQLLFYSVGIGQISSEVPQNLSASRPQDRQFILSSKKLLLSDSGFYLCAWSVQGGTLGTQYFGPGTRLLVL.

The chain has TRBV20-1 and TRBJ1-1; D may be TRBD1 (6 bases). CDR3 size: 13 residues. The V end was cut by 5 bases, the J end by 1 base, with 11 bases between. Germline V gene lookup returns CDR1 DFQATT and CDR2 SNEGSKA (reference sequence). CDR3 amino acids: CSAASDRNTEAFF. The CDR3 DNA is TGCAGTGCTGCCTCGGACAGGAACACTGAAGCTTTCTTT.